This T cell receptor beta chain is drawn from a study of T cell changes during pregnancy in multiple sclerosis. Measured with immunoSEQ multiplex PCR; TCRdb has only the in-frame clones, and not every one. Of 50,000 to 65,000 clones listed, 96% were seen once; the top ten hold approximately 2.3%. The CDR3 is made up of 14 amino acids. V lost 5 bases, J lost 6 bases, and 6 bases stayed unmatched. Per the germline V gene, CDR1 is MDHEN and CDR2 is SYDVKM. This TCR was sampled from a female donor with multiple sclerosis, enrolled in a pregnancy study. The chain recombines TRBV28 with TRBJ1-5; 8 nucleotides align to TRBD1. The sample consisted of CD8+ T cells from peripheral blood mononuclear cells, taken after pregnancy. CDR3: CASSRTGIGQPQHF. The CDR3 coding sequence is TGTGCCAGCAGTCGGACAGGGATCGGTCAGCCCCAGCATTTT.